This entry lists 18 T cell receptor beta chains sequenced from one sample in a study of cytomegalovirus exposure and HLA in healthy donors. Use of 60 Vbeta and 13 Jbeta primers characterized the PCR. Clones were sequenced by immunoSEQ multiplex PCR, and TCRdb holds only the in-frame ones, with some missing. The sample has approximately 110,000 clones; approximately 70% are singletons. Material for sequencing was PBMCs. These receptors all come from a man aged 35-49 years in good health and CMV-seropositive.

V and J are TRBV14 and TRBJ2-3; 9 positions match TRBD1. Unmatched junction bases numbered 7, after V lost 2 bases and J lost 4 bases. The CDR3 length is 16 residues. Germline CDR1 reads SGHDN; CDR2 reads FVKESK. The CDR3 sequence is CASSQFWTGDADTQYF. CDR3 bases: TGTGCCAGCAGCCAATTCTGGACAGGGGATGCAGATACGCAGTATTTT.

The chain uses TRBV10-3 and TRBJ2-2, with 9 bases lining up with TRBD2. The CDR3 runs 16 residues. Germline loops: CDR1 ENHRY, CDR2 SYGVKD. The V and J ends lost 0 bases and 5 bases, in that order; junction bases with no gene match: 4. The CDR3 loop is CAISESVSGRTGELFF. The DNA of the CDR3 is TGTGCCATCAGTGAGTCGGTTAGCGGGAGAACCGGGGAGCTGTTTTTT.

The rearrangement uses TRBV15 and TRBJ1-1, with D perhaps TRBD1 (5 bases). V gave up 5 bases and J gave up 4 bases, with 11 bases separating them. Germline V gives CDR1 LNHNV, CDR2 YYDKDF (reference sequence). The CDR3 consists of 13 residues. Written as DNA, the CDR3 is TGTGCCACCAGCGGAGTAGGGGTCACTGAAGCTTTCTTT. Translated: CATSGVGVTEAFF.

This clone was seen a handful of times. The rearrangement links TRBV4-1 to TRBJ2-3; tentative D call: TRBD1 (6 bases). Trimming shortened V by 2 bases and J by 2 bases, and 20 bases separated the two germline ends. Germline V gives CDR1 MGHRA, CDR2 YSYEKL. The CDR3 covers 18 residues. CDR3 in amino acids: CASSQRRVDSPLTDTQYF. The CDR3 DNA sequence: TGCGCCAGCAGCCAAAGAAGGGTGGACAGTCCCCTCACAGATACGCAGTATTTT.

V is TRBV6-1 and J is TRBJ2-1; 7 bases fit TRBD2. Germline V lookup: CDR1 MNHNS, CDR2 SASEGT. The J segment lost 2 bases and the V segment lost 7 bases, leaving 5 bases of the junction unmatched. The CDR3 runs 14 residues. CDR3 coding DNA: TGTGCCAGCAAGGCTAGCGGAGCCTACAATGAGCAGTTCTTC. Protein product: CASKASGAYNEQFF.

This sequence joins TRBV6-5 and TRBJ1-1, with D unclear. Trimming removed 2 bases at V and 6 bases at J, with 13 bases between. Germline-derived CDR1 and CDR2 are MNHEY and SVGAGI. This CDR3 has 14 residues. The CDR3 DNA sequence: TGTGCCAGCAGTTACGAGCGGATCACATCTGAAGCTTTCTTT. The encoded protein is CASSYERITSEAFF.

The chain has TRBV15 and TRBJ1-5, with D perhaps TRBD1 (6 bases). CDR3 length equals 14 residues. V was pared by 1 base and J by 5 bases, with 9 bases between. Germline CDR1 reads LNHNV; CDR2 reads YYDKDF (reference sequence). CDR3 DNA sequence: TGTGCCACCAGCAGAGGGACAGCTGATCAGCCCCAGCATTTT. Its translation is CATSRGTADQPQHF.

Points on this clone: Different DNA sequences within this sample yield the same CDR3. The chain links TRBV29-1 to TRBJ2-7; D is ambiguous. The CDR3 contains 12 residues. Germline lookup yields CDR1 SQVTM and CDR2 ANQGSEA. V was pared by 7 bases and J by 1 base, with 11 bases between. The CDR3 DNA follows: TGCAGCGGTCTCCAGGATTCCTACGAGCAGTACTTC. Translation gives CSGLQDSYEQYF.

The chain couples TRBV5-4 to TRBJ2-3, with 10 bases that match TRBD2. CDR1 and CDR2 from the germline V gene are SGHNT and YYREEE (reference sequence). The ends lost 4 bases at V and 3 bases at J; junction bases unmatched: 5. There are 15 residues in the CDR3. CDR3 sequence reads: CASSRTSGFTDTQYF. CDR3 in DNA: TGTGCCAGCAGCCGGACTAGCGGTTTTACAGATACGCAGTATTTT.

CDR3 sequence (DNA): TGTGCCAGTAGTCCAGCAGGGACTGAAGCTTTCTTT. Protein: CASSPAGTEAFF. The chain employs TRBV19 and TRBJ1-1, with D maybe TRBD1 (5 bases). CDR3 length: 12 residues. Germline V lookup: CDR1 LNHDA, CDR2 SQIVND (reference sequence). V shed 5 bases and J shed 5 bases, with 9 bases lying between them.

Only a few counts were recorded for this clone. V and J are TRBV7-2 and TRBJ2-2, with TRBD2 matching 10 bases. Germline V CDR1 and CDR2: SGHTA, FQGNSA. V was pared by 3 bases and J by 6 bases, with 7 bases of the junction left unmatched. The CDR3 is made up of 16 amino acids. The DNA of the CDR3 is TGTGCCAGCAGCTTTTCCGGGACTAGCGCGTCCGGGGAGCTGTTTTTT. The encoded protein is CASSFSGTSASGELFF.

CDR3 in amino acids: CASSSDRGLRSPLHF. CDR3 in DNA: TGTGCCAGCAGCTCCGACAGGGGGTTAAGGTCACCCCTCCACTTT. The J gene is TRBJ1-6, the V gene TRBV6-5, with TRBD1 matching 9 bases. The CDR3 extends over 15 amino acids. CDR1 is MNHEY and CDR2 is SVGAGI in the germline V gene. V was clipped by 6 bases and J by 10 bases; unmatched bases: 10.

The chain joins TRBV5-4 to TRBJ2-7, with D possibly TRBD2 on 5 matching bases. The CDR3 runs to 16 residues. Germline V lookup: CDR1 SGHNT, CDR2 YYREEE (reference sequence). V gave up 3 bases and J gave up 5 bases, with 21 bases separating them. The CDR3 protein is CASSSMGEGLKDEQYV. CDR3 in DNA: TGTGCCAGCAGCTCCATGGGTGAGGGTCTCAAGGACGAGCAGTACGTC.

This chain joins TRBV6-1 and TRBJ2-3, with a weak D call TRBD1 (6 bases). The V gene's germline CDR1 is MNHNS and CDR2 SASEGT. CDR3 length equals 15 residues. The V gene lost 4 bases and the J gene lost 5 bases, with 16 bases spanning the gap. The CDR3 coding sequence is TGTGCCAGCAGTGGAGAAGACAGGCTAGGAGATACGCAGTATTTT. Amino acids: CASSGEDRLGDTQYF.

The chain employs TRBV11-1 and TRBJ1-1; D gene unclear. This CDR3 is 13 amino acids long. V shed 7 bases and J shed 6 bases, with 15 bases lying between them. In germline, CDR1 is SGHAT, CDR2 FQDESV (reference sequence). The CDR3: CASTIQAGAEAFF. CDR3 coding DNA: TGTGCCAGCACCATTCAGGCGGGAGCTGAAGCTTTCTTT.

The chain has TRBV4-2 and TRBJ1-1; D gene unclear. CDR3 size: 15 residues. V was trimmed by 0 bases and J by 1 base, leaving 9 bases between them. Per the germline V gene, CDR1 is LGHNA and CDR2 is YNFKEQ. Here the CDR3 DNA reads TGTGCCAGCAGCCAAGAGTTTCGTAAGAACACTGAAGCTTTCTTT. Translating it yields CASSQEFRKNTEAFF.

The chain joins TRBV7-9 to TRBJ2-4; TRBD2 is a possible D gene (5 bases). The CDR3 is 14 residues long. Germline lookup yields CDR1 SEHNR and CDR2 FQNEAQ (reference sequence). V was cut by 1 base and J by 3 bases, with 7 bases left in between. The CDR3 DNA is TGTGCCAGCAGCTTAGGAGCGGTCAAAAACATTCAGTACTTC. Translated, it gives CASSLGAVKNIQYF.

The rearrangement links TRBV5-1 to TRBJ2-5, with 9 bases aligning to TRBD2. CDR1 is SGHRS, CDR2 YFSETQ, per germline. V was clipped by 3 bases and J by 5 bases; unmatched bases: 11. This CDR3 comprises 16 residues. The CDR3 sequence: CASSSVAGAEFETQYF. CDR3 sequence (DNA): TGCGCCAGCAGCTCGGTAGCGGGAGCCGAATTCGAGACCCAGTACTTC.